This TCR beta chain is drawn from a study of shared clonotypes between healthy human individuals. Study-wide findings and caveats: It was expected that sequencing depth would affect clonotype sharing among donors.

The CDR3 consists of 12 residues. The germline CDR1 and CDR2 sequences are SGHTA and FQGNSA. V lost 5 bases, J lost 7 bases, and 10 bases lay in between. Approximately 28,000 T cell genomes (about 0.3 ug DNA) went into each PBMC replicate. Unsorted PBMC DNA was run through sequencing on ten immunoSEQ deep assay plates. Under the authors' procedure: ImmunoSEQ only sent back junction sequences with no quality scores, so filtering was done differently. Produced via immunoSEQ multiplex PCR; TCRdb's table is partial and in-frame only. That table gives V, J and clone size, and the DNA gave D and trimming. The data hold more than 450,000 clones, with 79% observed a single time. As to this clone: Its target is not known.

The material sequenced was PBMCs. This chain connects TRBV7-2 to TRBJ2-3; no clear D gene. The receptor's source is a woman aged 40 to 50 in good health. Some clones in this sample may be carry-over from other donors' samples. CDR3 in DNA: TGTGCCAGCAGCCCGAGAACGAATACGCAGTATTTT. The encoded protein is CASSPRTNTQYF.